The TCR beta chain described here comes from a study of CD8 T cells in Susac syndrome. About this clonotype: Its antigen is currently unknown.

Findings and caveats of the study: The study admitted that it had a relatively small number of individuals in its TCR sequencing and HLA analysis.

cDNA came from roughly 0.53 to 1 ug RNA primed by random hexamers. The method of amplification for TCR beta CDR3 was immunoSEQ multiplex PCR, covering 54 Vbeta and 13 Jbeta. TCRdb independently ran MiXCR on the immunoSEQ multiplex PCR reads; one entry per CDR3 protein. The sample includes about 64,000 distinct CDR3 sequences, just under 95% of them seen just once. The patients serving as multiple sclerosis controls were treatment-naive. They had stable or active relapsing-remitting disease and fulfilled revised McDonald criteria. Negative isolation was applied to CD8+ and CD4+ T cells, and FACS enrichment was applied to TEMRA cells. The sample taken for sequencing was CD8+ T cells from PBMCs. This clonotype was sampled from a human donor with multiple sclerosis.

The CDR3: CASSRSANYGYTF. Here the CDR3 DNA reads TGTGCCAGCAGTCGGAGTGCTAACTATGGCTACACCTTC. The chain links TRBV7-3 to TRBJ1-2; no firm D call. Between the trimmed V and J ends, which lost 6 bases and 0 bases, there was a span of 8 bases. CDR1 is SGHTA, CDR2 FQGTGA, per germline. The CDR3 length is 13 residues.